This entry concerns a single T cell receptor beta chain. The antigen is undetermined. It was with 60 Vbeta and 13 Jbeta primers that the PCR ran. Sequencing used immunoSEQ multiplex PCR; TCRdb keeps in-frame clones, though not all of them. The sample has roughly 99,000 clones, over 75% seen once. V dropped 7 bases and J dropped 7 bases, with 14 bases sitting between them. Germline V CDR1 and CDR2: SNHLY, FYNNEI. The CDR3 is 13 residues long. These data originate in a study of cytomegalovirus exposure and HLA in healthy donors. Study summary: T cells numbering about 200 million yielded more than 100 million unique TCR beta sequences in an earlier analysis.

Study results and caveats: The study carried out a later analysis of TCR beta sequences. It associated around 17,000 of them with specific HLA alleles at a false discovery rate of 0.05. Later, an analysis found that common viral pathogens appeared to be linked with several of the most significant clusters.

Sequenced: PBMCs. The V and J genes are TRBV2 and TRBJ1-5; D is unresolved. The receptor's source is a man younger than 45 in good health and CMV-seronegative. CDR3 in amino acids: CASNPASGQPQHF. The CDR3 nucleotides read TGTGCCAGCAACCCTGCTAGTGGGCAGCCCCAGCATTTT.